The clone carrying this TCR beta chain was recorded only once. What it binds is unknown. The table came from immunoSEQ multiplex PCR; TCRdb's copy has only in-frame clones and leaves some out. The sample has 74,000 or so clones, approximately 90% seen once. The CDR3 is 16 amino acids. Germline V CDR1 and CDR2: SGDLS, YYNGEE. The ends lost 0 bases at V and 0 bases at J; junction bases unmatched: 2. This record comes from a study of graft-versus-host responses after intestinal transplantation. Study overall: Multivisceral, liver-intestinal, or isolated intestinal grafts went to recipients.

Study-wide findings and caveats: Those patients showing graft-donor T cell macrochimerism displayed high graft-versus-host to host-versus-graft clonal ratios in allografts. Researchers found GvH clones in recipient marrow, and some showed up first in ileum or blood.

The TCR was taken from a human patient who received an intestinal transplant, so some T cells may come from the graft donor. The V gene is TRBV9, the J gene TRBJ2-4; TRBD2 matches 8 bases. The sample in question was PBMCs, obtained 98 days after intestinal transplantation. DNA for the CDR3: TGTGCCAGCAGCGTAGGTAGCGGGACAGCCAAAAACATTCAGTACTTC. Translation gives CASSVGSGTAKNIQYF. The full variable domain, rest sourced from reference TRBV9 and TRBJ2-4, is DSGVTQTPKHLITATGQRVTLRCSPRSGDLSVYWYQQSLDQGLQFLIQYYNGEERAKGNILERFSAQQFPDLHSELNLSSLELGDSALYFCASSVGSGTAKNIQYFGAGTRLSVL.